Shown below are 24 T cell receptor beta chains from a single sample sequenced in a study of T-cell reconstitution after alpha-beta-depleted transplantation in children (dated by TCRdb to the mid-2010s). Libraries were prepared through PCR. Sequencing was carried out with an Illumina HiSeq 2500. TCR libraries were prepared with molecular barcoding, using unique molecular identifiers to normalize TCRbeta repertoire quantification. TCRdb ran its own pipeline on the public reads, namely fastp trimming at Q25 and MiXCR clone calling, and kept in-frame beta chains. Merged by CDR3 protein, the rows form single entries marked with the most common genes and DNA. A total of some 350,000 distinct CDR3 sequences appear in this sample, about a sixth of them only once. Around 38% of the sample lies in the top ten. In light of the paper, this sample's treatment or condition label describes: allogeneic hematopoietic cell transplantation with graft depleted of TCRalphabeta T cells and CD19 B cells.

The material sequenced was PBMCs, mostly from graft donor cells, taken 360 days after TCRalphabeta/CD19-depleted stem cell transplant. These receptors all come from a male patient aged 2 to 9 who had a stem cell transplant for acute lymphoblastic leukemia, so the T cells may come from the graft donor.

The V call is TRBV29-1, the J call TRBJ2-3; no definite D call. Germline V CDR1 and CDR2: SQVTM, ANQGSEA. The CDR3 covers 16 residues. V was shortened by 3 bases and J by 2 bases, with 18 bases between the two germline ends. The CDR3 is CSVEGFPRSLTDTQYF. The CDR3 DNA sequence: TGCAGCGTTGAGGGGTTCCCAAGGTCCCTCACAGATACGCAGTATTTT.

This chain links TRBV29-1 with TRBJ2-1; TRBD1 is a possible D gene (5 bases). The germline gives CDR1 SQVTM, CDR2 ANQGSEA. This CDR3 has 15 residues. V gave up 0 bases and J gave up 4 bases, with 13 bases separating them. CDR3 sequence: CSVEDPRQKYNEQFF. The CDR3 nucleotides read TGCAGCGTTGAAGATCCTCGACAGAAATACAATGAGCAGTTCTTC.

This clonotype was observed at least ten times. J is TRBJ1-4 and V is TRBV11-2; 8 positions agree with TRBD1. Germline V lookup: CDR1 SGHAT, CDR2 FQNNGV. There are 14 residues in the CDR3. V lost 6 bases to trimming and J lost 10 bases; unmatched junction nucleotides: 10. CDR3 nucleotide sequence: TGTGCCAGCAGGCCCACCGGGACAGGTGGAAAACTGTTTTTT. Translated, it gives CASRPTGTGGKLFF.

This clonotype was found many times. J is TRBJ2-1 and V is TRBV6-2 or TRBV6-3; 7 bases are a match to TRBD2. The CDR3 is made up of 14 amino acids. Germline lookup yields CDR1 MNHEY and CDR2 SVGEGT. Trimming took 4 bases from V and 7 from J; bases not matched to a gene: 7. The CDR3 reads CASSFPGLLNEQFF. For the CDR3, the DNA is TGTGCCAGCAGTTTTCCGGGACTACTAAATGAGCAGTTCTTC.

The V call is TRBV6-2 or TRBV6-3, the J call TRBJ2-3; 13 bases fit TRBD2. Unmatched junction bases numbered 5, after V lost 2 bases and J lost 3 bases. The CDR3 runs to 17 residues. Germline CDR1 is MNHEY and CDR2 is SVGEGT. The CDR3 reads CASSYVGLAGVTDTQYF. The CDR3 nucleotides are TGTGCCAGCAGTTACGTCGGACTAGCGGGAGTAACAGATACGCAGTATTTT.

This clonotype was found many times. The chain carries TRBV24-1 and TRBJ1-5, with D maybe TRBD1 (5 bases). CDR1 and CDR2 (germline): KGHDR, SFDVKD. CDR3 size: 15 residues. The germline V and J ends were trimmed by 2 bases and 2 bases, with 9 bases remaining between them. The DNA of the CDR3 is TGTGCCACCAGTGATTCTCAGGGAGGCAATCAGCCCCAGCATTTT. Protein: CATSDSQGGNQPQHF.

This clonotype occurred a few times. The chain couples TRBV7-8 to TRBJ2-1, with 8 bases fitting TRBD2. Looked up from germline, CDR1 is SGHVS and CDR2 is FQNEAQ. The junction had 8 bases not matched to a gene; V was cut back by 0 bases and J by 7 bases. The CDR3 spans 16 residues. The CDR3 loop is CASSLAGREGGNEQFF. The CDR3 nucleotides are TGTGCCAGCAGCTTAGCTGGCCGGGAGGGCGGGAATGAGCAGTTCTTC.

The chain couples TRBV12-3 or TRBV12-4 to TRBJ2-1; the D is unclear. V lost 4 bases to trimming and J lost 3 bases, with 10 bases between them. The CDR3 runs to 14 residues. The CDR3 bases are TGTGCCAGCAGTTATATAAGCGACTACAATGAGCAGTTCTTC. Residues: CASSYISDYNEQFF.

This clonotype was observed a handful of times. J is TRBJ2-3 and V is TRBV6-1, with 7 bases matching TRBD2. V shed 6 bases and J 7 bases; nucleotides not matched to a gene: 7. The CDR3 runs to 13 residues. Germline lookup yields CDR1 MNHNS and CDR2 SASEGT. The CDR3 bases are TGTGCCAGCAGCCGGGACTACAGGAATACGCAGTATTTT. It encodes CASSRDYRNTQYF.

V gene TRBV20-1 combines with J gene TRBJ2-7; TRBD2 agrees at 9 bases. This CDR3 is 15 amino acids long. V shed 5 bases and J 0 bases; nucleotides not matched to a gene: 8. Germline CDR1 and CDR2: DFQATT and SNEGSKA (reference sequence). This CDR3 reads CSAGRTSENSYEQYF. DNA of the CDR3: TGCAGTGCTGGGAGGACTAGCGAGAACTCCTACGAGCAGTACTTC.

The chain couples TRBV12-3 or TRBV12-4 to TRBJ2-5; 8 bases are shared with TRBD1. The J segment lost 2 bases and the V segment lost 6 bases, leaving 17 bases of the junction unmatched. CDR3 length: 18 residues. CDR3 in amino acids: CASRWSHGLDRGQETQYF. The CDR3 DNA reads TGTGCCAGCAGATGGTCCCACGGCCTAGACAGGGGTCAAGAGACCCAGTACTTC.

The chain is built from TRBV20-1 and TRBJ1-2; D is unclear. Germline assignment: CDR1 DFQATT and CDR2 SNEGSKA (reference sequence). Trimming stripped 0 bases from V and 4 bases from J, with 12 bases between. This CDR3 comprises 14 residues. In DNA form, the CDR3 reads TGCAGTGCTAGAGATCGTCGGGGTACCTATGGCTACACCTTC. Translating it yields CSARDRRGTYGYTF.

This clonotype was recorded at least ten times. The chain uses TRBV12-3 or TRBV12-4 and TRBJ2-4; 8 bases are a match to TRBD1. Germline trimming cut 6 bases from V and 8 bases from J; bases unmatched to any gene: 3. This CDR3 region has 12 residues. CDR3 DNA: TGTGCCAGCAGCACAGGGGGGTACATTCAGTACTTC. Amino acids: CASSTGGYIQYF.

This clonotype was detected many times. The chain links TRBV20-1 to TRBJ2-7; 11 bases are a match to TRBD2. The CDR3 has 14 residues. Germline V lookup: CDR1 DFQATT, CDR2 SNEGSKA (reference sequence). The V and J ends lost 5 bases and 1 base, in that order; junction bases with no gene match: 4. The CDR3 sequence: CSAARTSGSYEQYF. CDR3 DNA: TGCAGTGCTGCTCGGACTAGCGGGTCCTACGAGCAGTACTTC.

The rearrangement joins TRBV9 to TRBJ2-1; weak D call: TRBD2 (6 bases). Trimming took off 0 bases at V and 6 bases at J, with 13 bases between the two ends. The CDR3 runs 15 residues. CDR1 is SGDLS, CDR2 YYNGEE, per germline. The CDR3 region is CASSVGVDYANEQFF. CDR3 bases: TGTGCCAGCAGCGTAGGGGTGGACTATGCCAATGAGCAGTTCTTC.

As regards this clonotype: A clone one base away is much larger, so this may be a read error. The chain recombines TRBV29-1 with TRBJ2-7; D ambiguous. CDR1 is SQVTM, CDR2 ANQGSEA, per germline. The CDR3 has 11 residues. DNA for the CDR3: TGCAGCGTTGAAGAGGGCTACGATCAGTACTTC. The encoded protein is CSVEEGYDQYF.

This clonotype was seen repeatedly, ten times or more. The DNA for the CDR3 is TGTGCCAGCTCACCACAGCAACGAAGCGATACGCAGTATTTT. This gives the protein CASSPQQRSDTQYF. The V gene is TRBV18, the J gene TRBJ2-3; D gene unclear. CDR1 KGHSH and CDR2 LQKENI come from the germline V gene. Trimming left V 1 base short and J 6 bases short, with 11 bases between. The CDR3 runs to 14 residues.

This chain links TRBV5-1 with TRBJ2-1; D is ambiguous. V was cut by 0 bases and J by 6 bases, with 4 bases left in between. The germline gives CDR1 SGHRS, CDR2 YFSETQ. The CDR3 runs 12 residues. In nucleotides, the CDR3 is TGCGCCAGCAGCTTGGAGGCCAATGAGCAGTTCTTC. It encodes CASSLEANEQFF.

The table lists this clonotype with a few counts. This sequence joins TRBV12-3 or TRBV12-4 and TRBJ2-7; 10 nucleotides align to TRBD2. The CDR3 consists of 14 residues. Losses at the gene ends were 3 bases for V and 4 bases for J; bases not matched to a gene: 3. The CDR3, as DNA: TGTGCCAGCAGTTTCGGGACTAGCGTTTACGAGCAGTACTTC. Translation: CASSFGTSVYEQYF.

Details on this clonotype: One base away lies a much larger clone, so this may be a sequencing read error. V and J are TRBV10-3 and TRBJ2-5; 8 bases fit TRBD1. The germline gives CDR1 ENHRY, CDR2 SYGVKD. With V trimmed by 4 bases and J by 7 bases, 11 bases remained unmatched. The CDR3 has 15 amino acids. CDR3 residues: CAISALSTGVGTQYF. The CDR3 bases are TGTGCCATCAGTGCCCTCTCGACAGGGGTGGGGACCCAGTACTTC.

This clonotype was recorded at least ten times. CDR3 nucleotides: TGTGCCAGCAGCAACATTCCGGGACTATTGAGTGAGCAGTTCTTC. It encodes CASSNIPGLLSEQFF. This chain connects TRBV7-8 to TRBJ2-1, with 7 positions matching TRBD2. Germline loops: CDR1 SGHVS, CDR2 FQNEAQ. J was trimmed by 9 bases and V by 5 bases; bases with no gene match: 13. CDR3 length equals 15 residues.

The sample holds a few counts of this clonotype. The J gene is TRBJ2-1, the V gene TRBV27, with 15 nucleotides matching TRBD2. Germline V CDR1 and CDR2: MNHEY, SMNVEV (reference sequence). The CDR3 runs to 16 residues. J lost 4 bases, V lost 7 bases, and 5 bases had no gene match. The CDR3 nucleotides are TGTGCCAGCAACACGGGGACTAGCGGGAGGTACAATGAGCAGTTCTTC. Encoded protein: CASNTGTSGRYNEQFF.

This clonotype was observed a handful of times. J is TRBJ1-1 and V is TRBV7-9; TRBD1 is a possible D gene (6 bases). Trimming took off 7 bases at V and 5 bases at J, with 14 bases between the two ends. CDR3 length equals 13 residues. Germline V gives CDR1 SEHNR, CDR2 FQNEAQ (reference sequence). CDR3 bases: TGTGCCAGCATTCTTCCGGACAGTACTGAAGCTTTCTTT. Translating it yields CASILPDSTEAFF.

On this clonotype: A read error may produce the germline difference seen at one junction end. The V call is TRBV28, the J call TRBJ2-5; TRBD1 matches at 7 bases. The CDR3 totals 13 residues. In germline, CDR1 is MDHEN, CDR2 SYDVKM. CDR3: CASCFTGDETQYF. Here the CDR3 DNA reads TGTGCCAGCTGTTTCACAGGGGATGAGACCCAGTACTTC.